This TCR beta chain comes out of a study of CD8+ T cells in alopecia areata (dated by TCRdb to the late 2010s). Study-level background: The study used high-throughput TCRbeta sequencing to examine T cell clonal expansion in alopecia areata, in both the C3H/HeJ mouse model and human patients. Scalp tissue and sorted CD4+ and CD8+ peripheral blood T cells from patchy and totalis/universalis alopecia areata patients and from healthy controls were covered by human TCRbeta sequencing. Clonality in the scalp was compared among normal scalp (n=4), patchy alopecia areata scalp (n=8), and alopecia totalis/universalis scalp (n=8). The RNA source kit depended on sample type: the PAXgene miRNA kit for fixed scalp, the miRNeasy kit for PBMCs, and the RNeasy kit for mouse skin. Amplification of TCRbeta CDR3 regions was done by immunoSEQ multiplex PCR using 35 Vbeta forward primers and 13 Jbeta reverse primers. Beyond this particular receptor, the publication reports: Compared with normal scalp, lesional scalp, particularly in alopecia totalis/universalis, had higher clonality and more expanded CD8+ clones, which suggests antigenic drive. Scalp TCR repertoire analysis is complicated because resident alphabeta T cells in normal human skin are also sequenced, whereas mouse skin is dominated by gammadelta T cells. Shared TCR sequences between patients were less evident than in mice, which may be partly attributable to HLA diversity in the patient population.

The CDR3 spans 12 residues, from the cysteine through the phenylalanine. Here the CDR3 DNA is all that survives: 36 bases in frame from base 1. Based on the germline V gene, the CDR1 and CDR2 sequences are SGHVS and FNYEAQ. Trimming takes 0 bases from V and 5 bases from J, and the germline ends sit 5 bases apart. A note on this clone: Its antigen is currently not known. It has no much larger one-base neighbor in the sample; base qualities were not kept.

Receptor libraries were prepared by the immunoSEQ multiplex PCR assay. RNA was extracted from all samples and reverse transcribed into cDNA, which served as template for TCR sequencing. SuperScript III was used for first-strand cDNA synthesis, primed with a 2:1 mix of oligo-dT and random hexamers. Amplification bias was assessed with a synthetic immune receptor repertoire, and residual bias was removed computationally. The original methods were these. Raw reads were preprocessed for error removal, and CDR3 was defined according to IMGT conventions as running from the conserved cysteine to phenylalanine. To get clonality, Shannon entropy was normalized by log2 of the number of productive unique TCRs and the result was subtracted from 1. Whether scalp clones were CD4 or CD8 was inferred by matching scalp TCRbeta sequences against CD4 and CD8 repertoires sorted from blood. Imported from immuneACCESS, the table was reduced by TCRdb to in-frame sequences with V and J called. These copies leave out some clones; in studies compared against another copy, an unresolved V gene accounts for under half, and the cause of the remainder is not known. D and trimming come from the DNA, and the V and J calls and clone size come from that table. The sample has roughly 150,000 clones on record, around 54% of them singletons. In total, the top ten clones hold around 5% of the sample.

After PBMCs were isolated by density centrifugation and stained for CD3, CD4 and CD8, a FACSAria was used to sort CD4+ and CD8+ T cells. Unaffected controls provided scalp biopsies and blood samples. The source material was CD4+ T cells sorted from blood. This TCR was sampled from a human donor in good health. The chain is encoded by TRBV7-6 joined to TRBJ2-7; no D gene call is confident. The DNA sequence reads TGTGCCAGCAGCTTAGCAGGTGACGAGCAGTACTTC. The translation is CASSLAGDEQYF.